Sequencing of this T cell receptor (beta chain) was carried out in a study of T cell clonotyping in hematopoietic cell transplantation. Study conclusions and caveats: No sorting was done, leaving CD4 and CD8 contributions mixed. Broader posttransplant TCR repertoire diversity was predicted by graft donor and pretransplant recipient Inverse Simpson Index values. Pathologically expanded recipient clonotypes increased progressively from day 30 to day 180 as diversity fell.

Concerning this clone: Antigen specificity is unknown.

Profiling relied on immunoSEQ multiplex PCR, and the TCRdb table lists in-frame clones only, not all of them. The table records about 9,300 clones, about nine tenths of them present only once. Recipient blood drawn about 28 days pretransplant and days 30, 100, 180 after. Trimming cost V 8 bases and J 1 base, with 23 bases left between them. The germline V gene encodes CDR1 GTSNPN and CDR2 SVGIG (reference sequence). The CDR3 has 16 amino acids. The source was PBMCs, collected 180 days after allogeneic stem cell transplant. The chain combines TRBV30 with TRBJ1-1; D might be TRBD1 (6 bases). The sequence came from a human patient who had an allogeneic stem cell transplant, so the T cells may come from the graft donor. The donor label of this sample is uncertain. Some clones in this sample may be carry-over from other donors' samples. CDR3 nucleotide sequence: TGTGCCCGGACTACGGAAGAGACAGGACCGAACACTGAAGCTTTCTTT. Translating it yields CARTTEETGPNTEAFF. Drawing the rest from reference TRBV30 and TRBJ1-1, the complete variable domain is SQTIHQWPATLVQPVGSPLSLECTVEGTSNPNLYWYRQAAGRGLQLLFYSVGIGQISSEVPQNLSASRPQDRQFILSSKKLLLSDSGFYLCARTTEETGPNTEAFFGQGTRLTVV.